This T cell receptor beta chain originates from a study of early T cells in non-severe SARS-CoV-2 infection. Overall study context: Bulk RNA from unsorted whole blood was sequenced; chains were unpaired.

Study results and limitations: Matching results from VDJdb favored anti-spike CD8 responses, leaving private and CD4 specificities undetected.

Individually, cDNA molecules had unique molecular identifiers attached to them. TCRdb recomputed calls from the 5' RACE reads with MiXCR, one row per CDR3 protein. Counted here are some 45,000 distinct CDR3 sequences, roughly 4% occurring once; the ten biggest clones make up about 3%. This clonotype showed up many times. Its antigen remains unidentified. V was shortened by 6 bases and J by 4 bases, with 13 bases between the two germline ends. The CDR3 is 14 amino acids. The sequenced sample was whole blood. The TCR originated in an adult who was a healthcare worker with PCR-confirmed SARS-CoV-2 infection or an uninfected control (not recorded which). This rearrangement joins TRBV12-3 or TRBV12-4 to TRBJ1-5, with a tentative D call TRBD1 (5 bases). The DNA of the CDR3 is TGTGCCAGCAGCGCCGCTGCAGGGAATCAGCCCCAGCATTTT. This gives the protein CASSAAAGNQPQHF.